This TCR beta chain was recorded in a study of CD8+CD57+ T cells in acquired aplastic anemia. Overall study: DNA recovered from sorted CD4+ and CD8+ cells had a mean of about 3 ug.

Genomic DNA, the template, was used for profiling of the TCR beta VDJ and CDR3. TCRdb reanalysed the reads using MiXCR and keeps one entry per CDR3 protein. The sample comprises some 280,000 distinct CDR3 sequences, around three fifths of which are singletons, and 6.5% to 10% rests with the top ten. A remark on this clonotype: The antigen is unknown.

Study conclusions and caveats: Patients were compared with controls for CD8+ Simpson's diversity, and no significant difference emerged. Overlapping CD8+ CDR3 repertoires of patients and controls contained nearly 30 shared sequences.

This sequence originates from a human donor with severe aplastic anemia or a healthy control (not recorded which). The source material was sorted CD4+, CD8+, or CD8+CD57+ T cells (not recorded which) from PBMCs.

CDR3 in DNA: TGTGCCAGCAGCGTACTAGCGGGAGGGTCCTACGAGCAGTACTTC. This codes for CASSVLAGGSYEQYF. The chain employs TRBV9 and TRBJ2-7; TRBD2 matches at 12 bases. The CDR3 is 15 residues long. V shed 1 base and J 1 base; nucleotides not matched to a gene: 0. From germline, CDR1 is SGDLS and CDR2 YYNGEE.